This TCR beta chain derives from a study of beta chain features in type 1 diabetes listed by TCRdb under 2018. General notes on the study: Mean age, gender distribution, total cell number and subset yield were not different between patients and healthy donors. A total of some 100,000,000 sorted cells were examined across all samples, and a strong correlation was observed between cell number per subset and RNA yield. The study compared TCRB repertoires of sorted circulating CD4+ T cell subsets between recently diagnosed type 1 diabetes patients and matched healthy donors. Whereas all 30 or so donors provided naive and central memory subsets, regulatory and stem cell-like memory subsets were isolated from just 8 patients and roughly 8 healthy donors. What the authors observed across the whole study: At VDJ recombination sites, type 1 diabetes patients had fewer insertions and more deleted nucleotides, which implies abnormalities in thymic rearrangement. In all four CD4+ subsets, TCRB CDR3 length was moderately but significantly shorter in type 1 diabetes patients. PCR may preferentially amplify shorter templates, but because patient and control samples were amplified and corrected together, any resulting skew would affect both groups equally. Only small numbers of individuals were included in the HLA sub-analyses, which left unresolved whether HLA type had any influence on TCRB rearrangement. Because cDNA rather than genomic DNA was sequenced, highly expressing activated cells could have been over-represented, although no difference in activation and CD3 levels was found between groups. Naive, central memory and regulatory TCRB repertoires appeared to be more alike among patients than among healthy donors.

The entire isolated RNA was reverse transcribed using the High Capacity cDNA Reverse Transcription Kit, and thus expressed TCRB transcripts were sequenced. For stem cell-like memory T cell samples, survey-depth immunoSEQ sequencing was used, averaging about 990,000 total reads per sample. Sorted cells were lysed in RLT buffer and RNA was extracted with DNase-treated RNeasy Micro or Mini kits, depending on cell number. To prevent cross-contamination, every cell subset was processed on its own, while patient and healthy donor samples were processed together. The immunoSEQ multiplex PCR was used to amplify TCRB sequences from cDNA, generating 87-bp fragments that spanned the CDR3 region. The amplicons were sequenced using the Illumina HiSeq platform. Concerning the study's data processing: PCR bias was computationally corrected using synthetic template baselines, reads within Hamming distance 2 were collapsed, and singletons that could not be merged were discarded. Reads were aligned to IMGT to assign V, D and J genes, CDR3 length, and insertions or deletions at six rearrangement sites. Within each subset, clonotype counts were normalized to sorted cell number, after which true diversity and Gini coefficients were computed with the tcR R package. Repertoire sharing was quantified using the overlap coefficient calculated on TCRB nucleotide sequences. TCRdb took over this immuneACCESS table, retaining in-frame rearrangements with V and J assigned. Such tables are incomplete; in checked studies, under half of the missing clones stem from an unresolved V gene, and the remainder is unexplained. V and J calls and clone size are those listed in that table; D and trimming were worked out from the DNA. For this sample there are about 110,000 clones; roughly 43% appear just once. The ten biggest clones cover about 0.07% of the sample.

Each donor gave one peripheral blood draw, approximately 110 mL on average, collected into heparinised tubes. A BD FACSAria II was used to sort naive, central memory, regulatory and stem cell-like memory CD4+ T cells with a panel that included CD45RO, CCR7, CD25, CD127, CD95 and CD27. A purity above 95% was achieved for all sorted populations. PBMCs were isolated immediately by Lymphoprep density gradient centrifugation and stained directly without culture. Samples were stained and sorted in pairs, with one healthy donor and one patient per experiment, so that batch effects were minimized. Note on this clone: Its antigen has not been determined. Base qualities are not provided; no much larger clone lies one nucleotide away.

From the germline V gene, CDR1 is SGHTA and CDR2 is FQGNSA. The germline V and J ends show losses of 5 bases and 0 bases respectively, and no gene match explains 2 bases of the junction. There are 15 amino acids in the CDR3, from cysteine to phenylalanine inclusive. Only the CDR3 DNA is retained, 45 bases long and in frame from the first base. The clonotype was recovered from a woman between 18 and 30 years old in good health. Sequenced sample: stem cell memory CD4+ T cells from blood. The label giving this sample's cell subset or site can be read as: stem cell-like memory CD4+ T cells. The chain is made from TRBV7-2 and TRBJ2-7; 12 junctional bases match TRBD2. The DNA sequence reads TGTGCCAGCAGCCGACTAGCGGGGGACTCCTACGAGCAGTACTTC. Its coded protein is CASSRLAGDSYEQYF.